This T cell receptor (beta chain) originates from a study of human T cells and chemical hapten exposure. Study as a whole: Diagnoses of alopecia areata, totalis or universalis occurred in mostly female patients. Mainly, slight library volume differences in the pool made TCR yields vary.

The V and J ends lost 2 bases and 4 bases respectively, with 12 bases between them. This CDR3 is built from 14 residues. CDR1 is SGDLS and CDR2 is YYNGEE in the germline V gene. TCRdb re-called the RACE reads through MiXCR, storing one row per CDR3 protein. Of about 190,000 distinct CDR3 sequences listed, about 22% are singletons. Time point here: patch test 3, about 24 weeks after DPC sensitization. As for treatment: therapeutic diphenylcyclopropenone sensitization with weekly scalp DPC. The chain couples TRBV9 to TRBJ1-1; D is possibly TRBD1 (6 bases). The clonotype was recovered from a woman between 35 and 50 years old with alopecia areata. Some clones in this sample may be carry-over from other donors' samples. The input for sequencing was whole blood, taken in connection with sensitization to the hapten diphenylcyclopropenone (DPC). DNA of the CDR3: TGTGCCAGCAGCGTTGGGGGCGCGGCCACTGAAGCTTTCTTT. This gives the protein CASSVGGAATEAFF.